Included here is one T cell receptor (beta chain) sequence, with context. Its antigen is not identified. These data come from a study of T-cell reconstitution after alpha-beta-depleted transplantation in children. Findings and limits, study-wide: Some patients' high day-60 TCRbeta diversity was attributed to recipient cells surviving conditioning. Newly produced T cells mostly provided counts and TCRbeta diversity after one year, as hyperexpanded clones declined. Several hundred expanded graft clones reportedly were the source of alpha-beta T cells about two months after transplant.

Germline V lookup: CDR1 DFQATT, CDR2 SNEGSKA (reference sequence). The V end lost 5 bases, the J end lost 6 bases, and 11 bases lay between the germline ends. The CDR3 has 13 residues. Unique molecular identifiers were incorporated into the prepared TCRbeta library. MiXCR, run by TCRdb on the PCR reads, gives a single entry per CDR3 protein. The sample yields more than 200,000 distinct CDR3 sequences, around 25% seen once. Sequenced material: PBMCs, taken before TCRalphabeta/CD19-depleted stem cell transplant. The receptor comes from a girl aged 2 to 10 with Fanconi anemia, due to receive a stem cell transplant. The gene calls are TRBV20-1 and TRBJ1-6, with D uncertain. CDR3 sequence reads: CSAVRDPNSPLHF. The CDR3 nucleotides are TGCAGTGCTGTGCGGGATCCTAATTCACCCCTCCACTTT.